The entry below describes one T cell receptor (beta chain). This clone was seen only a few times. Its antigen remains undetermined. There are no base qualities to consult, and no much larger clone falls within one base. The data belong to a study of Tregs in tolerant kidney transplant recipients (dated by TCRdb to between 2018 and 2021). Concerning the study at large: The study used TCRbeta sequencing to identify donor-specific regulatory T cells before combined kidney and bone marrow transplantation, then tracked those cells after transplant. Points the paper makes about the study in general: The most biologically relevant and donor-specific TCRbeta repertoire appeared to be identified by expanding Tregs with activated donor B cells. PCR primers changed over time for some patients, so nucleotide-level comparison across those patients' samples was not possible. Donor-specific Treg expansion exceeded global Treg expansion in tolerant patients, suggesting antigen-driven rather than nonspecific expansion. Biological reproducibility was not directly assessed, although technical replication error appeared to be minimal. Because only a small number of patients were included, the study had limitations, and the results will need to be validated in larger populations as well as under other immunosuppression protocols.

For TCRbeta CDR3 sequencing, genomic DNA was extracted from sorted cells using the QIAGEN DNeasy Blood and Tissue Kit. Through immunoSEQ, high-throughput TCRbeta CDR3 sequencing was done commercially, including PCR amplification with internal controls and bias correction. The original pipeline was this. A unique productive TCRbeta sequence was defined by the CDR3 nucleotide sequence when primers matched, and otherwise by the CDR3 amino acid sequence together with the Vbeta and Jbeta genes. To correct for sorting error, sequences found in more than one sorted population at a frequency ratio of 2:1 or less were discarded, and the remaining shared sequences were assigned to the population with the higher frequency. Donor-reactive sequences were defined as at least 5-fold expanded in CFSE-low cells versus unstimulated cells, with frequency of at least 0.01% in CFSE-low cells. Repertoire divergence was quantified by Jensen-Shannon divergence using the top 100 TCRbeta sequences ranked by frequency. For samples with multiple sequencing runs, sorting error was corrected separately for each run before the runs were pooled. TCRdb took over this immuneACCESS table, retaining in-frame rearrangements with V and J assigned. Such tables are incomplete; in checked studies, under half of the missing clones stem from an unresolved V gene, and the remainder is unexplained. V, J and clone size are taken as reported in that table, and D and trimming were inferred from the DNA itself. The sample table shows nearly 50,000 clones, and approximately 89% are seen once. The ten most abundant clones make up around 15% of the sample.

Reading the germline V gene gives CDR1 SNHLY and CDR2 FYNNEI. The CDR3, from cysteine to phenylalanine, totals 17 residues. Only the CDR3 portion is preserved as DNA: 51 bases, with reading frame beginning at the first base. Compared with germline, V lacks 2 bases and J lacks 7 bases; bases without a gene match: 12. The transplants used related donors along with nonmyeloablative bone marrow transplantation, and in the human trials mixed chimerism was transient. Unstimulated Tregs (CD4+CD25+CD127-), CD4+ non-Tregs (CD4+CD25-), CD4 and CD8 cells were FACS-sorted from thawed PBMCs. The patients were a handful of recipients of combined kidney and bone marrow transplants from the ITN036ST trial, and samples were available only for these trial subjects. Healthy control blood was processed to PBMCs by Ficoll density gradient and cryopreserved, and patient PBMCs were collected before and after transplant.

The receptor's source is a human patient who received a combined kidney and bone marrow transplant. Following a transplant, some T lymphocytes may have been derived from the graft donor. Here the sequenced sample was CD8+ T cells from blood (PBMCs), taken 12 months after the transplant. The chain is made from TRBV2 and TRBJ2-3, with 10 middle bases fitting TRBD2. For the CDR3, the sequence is CASSETRASGSANTQYF. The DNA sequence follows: TGTGCCAGCAGTGAAACCCGGGCTAGCGGGAGTGCTAATACGCAGTATTTT.